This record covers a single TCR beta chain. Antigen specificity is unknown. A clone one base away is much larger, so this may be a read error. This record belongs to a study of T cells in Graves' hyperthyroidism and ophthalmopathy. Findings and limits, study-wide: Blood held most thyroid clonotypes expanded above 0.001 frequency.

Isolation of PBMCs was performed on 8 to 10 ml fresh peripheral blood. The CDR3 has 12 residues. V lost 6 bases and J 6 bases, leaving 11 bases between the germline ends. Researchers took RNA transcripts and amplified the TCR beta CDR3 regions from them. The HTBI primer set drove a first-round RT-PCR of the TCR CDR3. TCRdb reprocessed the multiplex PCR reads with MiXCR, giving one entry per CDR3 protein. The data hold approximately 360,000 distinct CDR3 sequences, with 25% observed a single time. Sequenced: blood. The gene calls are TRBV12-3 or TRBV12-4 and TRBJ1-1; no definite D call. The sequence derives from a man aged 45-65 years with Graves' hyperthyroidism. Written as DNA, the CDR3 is TGTGCCAGCAGCTTAACGTTCGCTGAAGCTTTCTTT. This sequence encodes CASSLTFAEAFF.